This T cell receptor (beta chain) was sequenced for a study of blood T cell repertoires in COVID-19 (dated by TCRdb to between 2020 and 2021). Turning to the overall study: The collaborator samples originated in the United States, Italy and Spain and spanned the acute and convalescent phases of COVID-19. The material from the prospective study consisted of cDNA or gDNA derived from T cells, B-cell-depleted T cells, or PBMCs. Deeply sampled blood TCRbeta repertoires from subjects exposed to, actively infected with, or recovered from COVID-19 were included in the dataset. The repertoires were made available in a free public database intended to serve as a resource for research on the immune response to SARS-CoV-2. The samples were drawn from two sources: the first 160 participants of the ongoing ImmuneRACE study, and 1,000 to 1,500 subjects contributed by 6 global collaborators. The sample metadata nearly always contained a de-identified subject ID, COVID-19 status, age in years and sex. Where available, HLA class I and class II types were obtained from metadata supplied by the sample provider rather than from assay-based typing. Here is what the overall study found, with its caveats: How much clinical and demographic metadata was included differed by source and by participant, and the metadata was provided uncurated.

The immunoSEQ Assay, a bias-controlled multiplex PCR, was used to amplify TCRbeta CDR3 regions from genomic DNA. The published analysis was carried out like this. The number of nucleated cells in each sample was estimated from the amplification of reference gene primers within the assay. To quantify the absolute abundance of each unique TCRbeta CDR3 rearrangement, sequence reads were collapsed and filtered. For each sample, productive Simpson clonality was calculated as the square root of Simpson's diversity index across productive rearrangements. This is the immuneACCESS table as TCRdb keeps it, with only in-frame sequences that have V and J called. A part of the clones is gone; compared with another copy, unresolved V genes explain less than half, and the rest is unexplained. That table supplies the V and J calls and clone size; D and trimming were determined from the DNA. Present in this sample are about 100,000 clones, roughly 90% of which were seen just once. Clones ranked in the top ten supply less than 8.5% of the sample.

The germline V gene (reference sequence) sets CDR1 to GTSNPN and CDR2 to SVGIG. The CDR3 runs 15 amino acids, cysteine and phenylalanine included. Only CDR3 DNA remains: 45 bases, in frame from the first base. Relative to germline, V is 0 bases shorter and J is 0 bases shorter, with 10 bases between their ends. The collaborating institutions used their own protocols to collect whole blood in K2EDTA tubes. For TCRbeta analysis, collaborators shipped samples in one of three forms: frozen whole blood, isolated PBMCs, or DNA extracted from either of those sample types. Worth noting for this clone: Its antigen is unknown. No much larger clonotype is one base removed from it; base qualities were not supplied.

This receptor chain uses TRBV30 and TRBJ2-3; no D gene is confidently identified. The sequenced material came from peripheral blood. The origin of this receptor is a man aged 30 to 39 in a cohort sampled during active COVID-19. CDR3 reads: CAWSVSAVSTDTQYF. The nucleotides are TGTGCCTGGAGTGTAAGCGCGGTTAGCACAGATACGCAGTATTTT.